This is a list of T cell receptor beta chains from one sample in a study of blood T cell repertoires in COVID-19. Some clones are missing from TCRdb's copy, which holds only in-frame ones; the method was immunoSEQ multiplex PCR. The data contain tens of thousands of clones, around 80% of them singletons. Sequenced: peripheral blood. These receptors all come from an elderly woman with acute or convalescent COVID-19. Each CDR3 is given with its conserved first and last residue. The D gene is left open where the match is weak. Some rows mark clone size as missing; the rest say once, few, many or name a class of expanded clone.

D gene	clone size	J gene	V gene	CDR3 protein
TRBD1	-	TRBJ1-2	TRBV19	CASSITGVHGYGYTF
-	-	TRBJ1-6	TRBV6-5	CASTPGTINSPLHF
-	-	TRBJ2-1	TRBV5-4	CASSLSTSNLNEQFF
TRBD2	-	TRBJ2-5	TRBV10-3	CATYSGGAQETQYF
TRBD1	-	TRBJ1-4	TRBV2	CASSDRGPEKLFF
-	-	TRBJ1-2	TRBV28	CASSLGRSQYGYTF
TRBD1	-	TRBJ1-6	TRBV7-8	CASSPRDRHNDNSPLHF
TRBD2	-	TRBJ2-5	TRBV11-2	CASSPPGLAGAAQYF
TRBD2	few	TRBJ2-5	TRBV11-1	CASSSGLAGGQETQYF
-	-	TRBJ2-7	TRBV5-1	CASRVQGNPYEQYF
-	-	TRBJ1-4	TRBV7-2	CASSLDRATNEKLFF
-	once	TRBJ2-3	TRBV9	CASSMNRDGSTDTQYF
-	-	TRBJ2-5	TRBV20-1	CSALERAQYF
TRBD1	-	TRBJ2-6	TRBV18	CASSPRQGASVSGANVLTF
TRBD2	-	TRBJ2-7	TRBV7-2	CASSLEGTSVPYEQYF
-	-	TRBJ2-6	TRBV9	CASSVGFPGQYSGANVLTF
-	-	TRBJ1-2	TRBV2	CASSERATARDGYTF
TRBD1	-	TRBJ2-3	TRBV6-5	CASSYRGTEQDTQYF
-	-	TRBJ2-1	TRBV5-4	CASSSSTRTGHNEQFF
-	-	TRBJ2-7	TRBV6-5	CASSYSTRGSYEQYF
TRBD1	once	TRBJ2-2	TRBV24-1	CATSDSGQGIAGELFF
TRBD2	-	TRBJ2-3	TRBV10-2	CASSLTSGGTSTDTQYF
-	-	TRBJ2-5	TRBV15	CATSRAGLETQYF
-	-	TRBJ1-3	TRBV5-1	CASSPQGVTVGNTIYF
-	-	TRBJ2-5	TRBV5-1	CASSLGGQQETQYF
TRBD1	-	TRBJ2-2	TRBV6-1	CASSESRRTGGITGELFF
TRBD2	-	TRBJ2-1	TRBV27	CASRGLAGGERIF
TRBD1	-	TRBJ1-6	TRBV5-4	CASSGDRDNSPLHF
TRBD1	-	TRBJ1-2	TRBV11-2	CASSSGQGRYYGYTF
TRBD2	-	TRBJ2-2	TRBV11-2	CASSLETSGGAFGELFF
TRBD2	-	TRBJ2-1	TRBV3-1/TRBV3-2	CASSSSSGNEQFF
-	-	TRBJ1-5	TRBV27	CASSTHRDGQPQHF
TRBD1	-	TRBJ1-2	TRBV28	CASSLPASSGQGANYGYTF